The T cell receptor beta chain described here comes from a study of OX40 agonist ivuxolimab in advanced cancers. About the research overall: Ivuxolimab, an antibody acting as an agonist of OX40 (CD134), was used to treat patients.

This CDR3 comprises 15 residues. Germline values: CDR1 SGHAT, CDR2 FQNNGV. Trimming cost V 2 bases and J 4 bases; bases outside gene matches: 6. Patients were excluded for autoimmune disease history or systemic immunosuppression. Using immunoSEQ multiplex PCR, the repertoire was profiled, and TCRdb retains in-frame clones only, with some absent. Of some 50,000 clones in the sample, 83% were seen once. Study-wide results and limits: Antigen specificity of clonally expanded peripheral T cells was not established.

About this clone: Antigen specificity is unknown.

The source material was CD4+ or CD8+ T cells sorted from blood, sampled in a trial of the OX40 agonist ivuxolimab. The receptor comes from an adult with an advanced solid tumor such as melanoma, head and neck, liver or kidney cancer. This chain uses TRBV11-2 with TRBJ2-5; 8 bases agree with TRBD2. The CDR3 reads CASSLRGTSRETQYF. CDR3 bases: TGTGCCAGCAGCTTAAGGGGGACTAGTAGAGAGACCCAGTACTTC.